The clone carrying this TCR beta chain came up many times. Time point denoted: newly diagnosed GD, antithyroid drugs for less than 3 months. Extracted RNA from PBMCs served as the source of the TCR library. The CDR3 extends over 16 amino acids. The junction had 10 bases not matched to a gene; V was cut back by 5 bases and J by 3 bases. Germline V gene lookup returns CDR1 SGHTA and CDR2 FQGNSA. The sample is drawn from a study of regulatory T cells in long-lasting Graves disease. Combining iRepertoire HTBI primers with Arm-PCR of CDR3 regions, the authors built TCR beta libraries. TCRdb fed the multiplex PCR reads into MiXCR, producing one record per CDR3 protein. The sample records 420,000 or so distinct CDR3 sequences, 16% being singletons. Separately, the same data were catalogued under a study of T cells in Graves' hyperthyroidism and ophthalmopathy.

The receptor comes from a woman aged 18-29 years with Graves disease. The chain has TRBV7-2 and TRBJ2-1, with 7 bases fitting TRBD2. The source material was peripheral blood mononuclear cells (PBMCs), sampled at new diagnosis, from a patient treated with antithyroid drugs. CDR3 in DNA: TGTGCCAGCAGCCGAGTTGGTCGCGGGAGCTACAATGAGCAGTTCTTC. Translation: CASSRVGRGSYNEQFF.